Listed here are 24 T cell receptor beta chains from one sample, sequenced in a study of cytomegalovirus exposure and HLA in healthy donors. PCR involved 60 Vbeta and 13 Jbeta primers. Clones were read by immunoSEQ multiplex PCR, and TCRdb kept only the in-frame ones, dropping some. The data hold 150,000 to 200,000 clones, with roughly 79% observed a single time. The sample taken for sequencing was PBMCs. These receptors originate from a man between 18 and 29 years old in good health and CMV-seropositive.

CDR3 bases: TGTGCCAGCAGCTTGCGGGAGACCCAGTACTTC. This translates into CASSLRETQYF. V and J are TRBV5-4 and TRBJ2-5; unclear D gene. V was cut by 1 base and J by 5 bases, with 3 bases left in between. CDR1 SGHNT and CDR2 YYREEE come from the germline V gene (reference sequence). The CDR3 covers 11 residues.

The V and J genes are TRBV4-2 and TRBJ2-1; D ambiguous. Germline CDR1 is LGHNA and CDR2 is YNFKEQ. The CDR3 is 12 amino acids. V was pared by 4 bases and J by 8 bases, with 9 bases between. CDR3 coding DNA: TGTGCCAGCAGCCTTAATAGCTATGAGCAGTTCTTC. Amino acids: CASSLNSYEQFF.

The V call is TRBV27, the J call TRBJ2-2, with TRBD1 matching 12 bases. Trimming cost V 3 bases and J 6 bases; bases outside gene matches: 8. This CDR3 has 17 amino acids. CDR1 and CDR2 from the germline V gene are MNHEY and SMNVEV (reference sequence). For the CDR3, the DNA is TGTGCCAGCAGTTTGACGACCGGGACAGGGGGCTCCGGGGAGCTGTTTTTT. Protein sequence: CASSLTTGTGGSGELFF.

There are a few counts of this clone. J is TRBJ2-1 and V is TRBV5-1, with TRBD1 matching over 9 bases. Germline V gene lookup returns CDR1 SGHRS and CDR2 YFSETQ. This CDR3 contains 16 residues. Trimming at V came to 2 bases and at J to 6 bases, leaving 9 bases not matched to a gene. CDR3 in amino acids: CASSFQRGQGFNEQFF. The CDR3 DNA reads TGCGCCAGCAGCTTCCAACGGGGACAGGGATTCAATGAGCAGTTCTTC.

The chain employs TRBV6-1 and TRBJ2-7, with D perhaps TRBD1 (6 bases). Germline CDR1 and CDR2: MNHNS and SASEGT. The length of the CDR3 is 15 residues. Between the trimmed V and J ends, which lost 4 bases and 7 bases, there was a span of 20 bases. CDR3 in amino acids: CASSGAGTGSGEQYF. CDR3 coding DNA: TGTGCCAGCAGTGGAGCCGGAACAGGGAGTGGAGAGCAGTACTTC.

This clone was seen only a few times. The chain combines TRBV10-3 with TRBJ2-1; 7 nucleotides match TRBD2. J was trimmed by 5 bases and V by 6 bases; bases with no gene match: 13. In germline, CDR1 is ENHRY, CDR2 SYGVKD. The CDR3 is made up of 16 amino acids. The DNA of the CDR3 is TGTGCCATCAGCGATAGCGGGTCAGTGGGAGACAATGAGCAGTTCTTC. This sequence encodes CAISDSGSVGDNEQFF.

This chain connects TRBV4-1 to TRBJ2-5, with D perhaps matching TRBD2 (5 bases). The V gene lost 5 bases and the J gene lost 2 bases, with 18 bases spanning the gap. Per germline, CDR1 MGHRA and CDR2 YSYEKL. This CDR3 is built from 16 residues. The chain's CDR3 is CASSVYRQTGQETQYF. CDR3 coding DNA: TGCGCCAGCAGCGTTTACCGTCAGACGGGGCAAGAGACCCAGTACTTC.

V and J are TRBV2 and TRBJ1-2; 8 bases are a match to TRBD1. With 7 bases clipped from V and 4 bases from J, the junction kept 11 bases outside the gene matches. The CDR3 covers 15 residues. Germline CDR1 is SNHLY and CDR2 is FYNNEI. CDR3 region: CASTGGTGAPYGYTF. The CDR3 nucleotides are TGTGCCAGCACTGGAGGGACAGGTGCCCCCTATGGCTACACCTTC. The entire variable domain, with the rest obtained from reference TRBV2 and TRBJ1-2, is as follows: EPEVTQTPSHQVTQMGQEVILRCVPISNHLYFYWYRQILGQKVEFLVSFYNNEISEKSEIFDDQFSVERPDGSNFTLKIRSTKLEDSAMYFCASTGGTGAPYGYTFGSGTRLTVV.

V usage is TRBV5-1 and J usage is TRBJ1-1; 8 bases match TRBD1. The length of the CDR3 is 14 residues. Trimming at V came to 0 bases and at J to 3 bases, leaving 1 base not matched to a gene. Looked up from germline, CDR1 is SGHRS and CDR2 is YFSETQ. CDR3 residues: CASSLDRGDTEAFF. In DNA form, the CDR3 reads TGCGCCAGCAGCTTGGACAGGGGGGACACTGAAGCTTTCTTT.

The rearrangement uses TRBV7-8 and TRBJ2-7, with D possibly TRBD2 on 6 matching bases. V lost 5 bases and J 2 bases, leaving 16 bases between the germline ends. Germline values: CDR1 SGHVS, CDR2 FQNEAQ. CDR3 length: 15 residues. The CDR3 is CASSQEGRWTYEQYF. In nucleotides, the CDR3 is TGTGCCAGCAGCCAGGAGGGGCGATGGACCTACGAGCAGTACTTC.

This chain connects TRBV6-5 to TRBJ1-2; 7 bases align to TRBD1. V shed 8 bases and J 7 bases; nucleotides not matched to a gene: 10. Germline CDR1 MNHEY, CDR2 SVGAGI. This CDR3 spans 13 amino acids. CDR3 amino acids: CASLTGFGGGYTF. The CDR3 DNA sequence: TGTGCCAGCCTGACAGGGTTTGGCGGTGGCTACACCTTC.

This sequence joins TRBV7-9 and TRBJ1-2; D uncertain. Germline V gene lookup returns CDR1 SEHNR and CDR2 FQNEAQ (reference sequence). V shed 1 base and J shed 7 bases, with 4 bases lying between them. This CDR3 is 11 amino acids long. CDR3 sequence (DNA): TGTGCCAGCAGCTTAGTCGGTGGCTACACCTTC. This encodes CASSLVGGYTF.

The chain combines TRBV28 with TRBJ1-2; 8 positions match TRBD1. The germline V gene encodes CDR1 MDHEN and CDR2 SYDVKM. V lost 4 bases and J lost 4; bases outside the gene matches: 5. The CDR3 spans 14 residues. CDR3: CASSSGGQGYGYTF. CDR3 sequence (DNA): TGTGCCAGCAGTTCCGGAGGACAGGGCTATGGCTACACCTTC.

This chain's CDR3 is CASSFSGGKEQFF. CDR3 coding DNA: TGCGCCAGCAGCTTTTCAGGGGGCAAGGAGCAGTTCTTC. The chain combines TRBV5-1 with TRBJ2-1, with 8 nucleotides matching TRBD1. The CDR3 runs to 13 residues. Losses at the gene ends were 2 bases for V and 10 bases for J; bases not matched to a gene: 5. Germline lookup yields CDR1 SGHRS and CDR2 YFSETQ.

J is TRBJ2-3 and V is TRBV4-3; tentatively, D is TRBD2 (7 bases). The germline gives CDR1 LGHNA, CDR2 YSLEER. Trimming took off 0 bases at V and 4 bases at J, with 20 bases between the two ends. The CDR3 consists of 18 residues. CDR3 loop: CASSQDFGAGTSPDTQYF. CDR3 in DNA: TGCGCCAGCAGCCAAGACTTCGGAGCGGGGACATCGCCAGATACGCAGTATTTT.

This clone was observed a handful of times. The rearrangement links TRBV10-2 to TRBJ2-6; 10 bases are a match to TRBD1. V shed 3 bases and J 4 bases; nucleotides not matched to a gene: 3. Germline values: CDR1 WSHSY, CDR2 SAAADI. The CDR3 covers 16 residues. The DNA of the CDR3 is TGCGCCAGCAGTGATGGGACAGGGGTCGGGGCCAACGTCCTGACTTTC. This codes for CASSDGTGVGANVLTF.

This chain connects TRBV2 to TRBJ2-1; tentative D call: TRBD1 (6 bases). Germline loops: CDR1 SNHLY, CDR2 FYNNEI. Trimming removed 3 bases from V and 10 bases from J, with 16 bases in between. The CDR3 contains 14 residues. This CDR3 is CASSDSGAGTEQFF. CDR3 DNA sequence: TGTGCCAGCAGTGATTCAGGGGCCGGGACAGAGCAGTTCTTC.

Concerning this clone itself: Distinct nucleotide sequences in the sample also encode this CDR3. The rearrangement joins TRBV28 to TRBJ2-7, with 8 bases aligning to TRBD2. Germline V gene sequence: CDR1 MDHEN, CDR2 SYDVKM. The CDR3 is 14 amino acids. The junction had 7 bases not matched to a gene; V was cut back by 6 bases and J by 3 bases. CDR3 amino acids: CASSPIRGGYEQYF. CDR3 coding DNA: TGTGCCAGCAGCCCAATACGGGGGGGCTACGAGCAGTACTTC.

The chain joins TRBV19 to TRBJ1-5, with D unresolved. The V and J ends lost 8 bases and 9 bases respectively, with 11 bases between them. The CDR3 consists of 11 residues. Germline assignment: CDR1 LNHDA and CDR2 SQIVND (reference sequence). The CDR3 nucleotides read TGTGCCAGTTCAGGAGGACGGCCCCAGCATTTT. This gives the protein CASSGGRPQHF.

The chain uses TRBV28 and TRBJ2-7; TRBD2 is a possible D gene (6 bases). The CDR3 has 14 residues. Trimming took off 8 bases at V and 1 base at J, with 15 bases between the two ends. Germline V gives CDR1 MDHEN, CDR2 SYDVKM. The CDR3 nucleotides are TGTGCCAGCCGGCGGACGAGCGGGTCCTACGAGCAGTACTTC. This encodes CASRRTSGSYEQYF.

V gene TRBV5-1 combines with J gene TRBJ2-7; possible D gene TRBD1, 5 bases. The CDR3 length is 14 residues. V gave up 4 bases and J gave up 3 bases, with 14 bases separating them. Germline CDR1 reads SGHRS; CDR2 reads YFSETQ. The CDR3 region is CASSIQASDYEQYF. CDR3 sequence (DNA): TGCGCCAGCAGCATACAGGCGTCCGACTACGAGCAGTACTTC.

In this sample, this clone turned up a few times. The chain has TRBV28 and TRBJ2-1; D possibly corresponds to TRBD2 (6 bases). This CDR3 has 15 amino acids. Trimming removed 7 bases from V and 5 bases from J, with 18 bases in between. Germline V gives CDR1 MDHEN, CDR2 SYDVKM. CDR3 in DNA: TGTGCCAGCATCCGGGGGAAGGGAAGGGACAATGAGCAGTTCTTC. This sequence encodes CASIRGKGRDNEQFF.

This clone was seen a single time. CDR3 nucleotide sequence: TGTGCCAGCAGCCCAAGGACAGGGGCTATCTCTGGAAACACCATATATTTT. As protein: CASSPRTGAISGNTIYF. The chain links TRBV9 to TRBJ1-3; 9 nucleotides match TRBD1. The length of the CDR3 is 17 residues. V shed 4 bases and J 0 bases; nucleotides not matched to a gene: 8. CDR1 and CDR2 (germline): SGDLS, YYNGEE.

This clone showed up just a few times. The rearrangement uses TRBV5-8 and TRBJ2-5, with unresolved D. Trimming took 5 bases from V and 5 from J, leaving 13 bases between them. Germline CDR1 reads SGHTS; CDR2 reads YDEGEE. CDR3 size: 13 residues. CDR3: CASSSRFAETQYF. CDR3 in DNA: TGTGCCAGCAGTTCCAGGTTTGCGGAGACCCAGTACTTC.